The sequence of this T cell receptor beta chain was determined in a study of blood T cell repertoires in COVID-19. Sequencing was performed with immunoSEQ multiplex PCR; in TCRdb, only in-frame clones are kept and a portion is missing. The sample carries approximately 46,000 clones, more than 75% recorded once. Sequencing was done on a sample of peripheral blood. The sequence was collected from a man in his sixties with active or convalescent COVID-19.

DNA of the CDR3: TGTGCCAGCAGCTCCCCCTCGGGGGTATATGAAAAACTGTTTTTT. This translates into CASSSPSGVYEKLFF. The rearrangement joins TRBV7-9 to TRBJ1-4; TRBD1 is a possible D gene (5 bases). Germline V gives CDR1 SEHNR, CDR2 FQNEAQ (reference sequence). V was shortened by 4 bases and J by 6 bases, with 15 bases between the two germline ends. The CDR3 sequence is 15 residues long.